Here is one T cell receptor (beta chain) with its context. Only in-frame clones appear in the TCRdb table, and some are missing; sequencing was by immunoSEQ multiplex PCR. The sample includes about 110,000 clones, approximately 84% of them seen just once. The data derive from a study of control samples from healthy donors and cancer patients. With V trimmed by 1 base and J by 2 bases, 5 bases remained unmatched. CDR3 length: 17 residues. CDR1 and CDR2 (germline): LGHNA, YNFKEQ. This receptor was obtained from a man younger than 30 in good health. Material for sequencing was blood. The genes are TRBV4-2 and TRBJ2-2, with 9 nucleotides matching TRBD2. CDR3 DNA: TGTGCCAGCAGCCAAGGACCGCTAGCGGGAAACACCGGGGAGCTGTTTTTT. Amino acid sequence: CASSQGPLAGNTGELFF.